This TCR beta chain came from a study of T cell repertoires in cytomegalovirus infection. Study context: Through public TCR beta signatures, both CMV infection and matching HLA type were indicated.

Germline V gene sequence: CDR1 SGHVS, CDR2 FNYEAQ. The ends were cut back, 6 bases at V and 0 bases at J, with 19 bases in the middle. CDR3 length: 17 residues. TCRdb independently ran MiXCR on the reads; one entry per CDR3 protein. The sample has approximately 500,000 distinct CDR3 sequences; about 30% are singletons. Notes on this clonotype: Its matching antigen is unknown.

Study conclusions and caveats: Summed public TCR beta family frequency identified CMV carriers bearing the relevant HLA. Clonotypes of TCR beta that were HLA-C-restricted and CMV-specific dominated the ex vivo response.

This TCR came from a human donor in good health (CMV status not recorded). Some clones in this sample may be carry-over from other donors' samples. The gene calls are TRBV7-6 and TRBJ2-3; D may be TRBD1 (5 bases). The sequenced sample consisted of PBMCs. Written as DNA, the CDR3 is TGTGCCAGCAGTCAAAGTATACAGGTCCCTAGCACAGATACGCAGTATTTT. Amino acid sequence: CASSQSIQVPSTDTQYF.